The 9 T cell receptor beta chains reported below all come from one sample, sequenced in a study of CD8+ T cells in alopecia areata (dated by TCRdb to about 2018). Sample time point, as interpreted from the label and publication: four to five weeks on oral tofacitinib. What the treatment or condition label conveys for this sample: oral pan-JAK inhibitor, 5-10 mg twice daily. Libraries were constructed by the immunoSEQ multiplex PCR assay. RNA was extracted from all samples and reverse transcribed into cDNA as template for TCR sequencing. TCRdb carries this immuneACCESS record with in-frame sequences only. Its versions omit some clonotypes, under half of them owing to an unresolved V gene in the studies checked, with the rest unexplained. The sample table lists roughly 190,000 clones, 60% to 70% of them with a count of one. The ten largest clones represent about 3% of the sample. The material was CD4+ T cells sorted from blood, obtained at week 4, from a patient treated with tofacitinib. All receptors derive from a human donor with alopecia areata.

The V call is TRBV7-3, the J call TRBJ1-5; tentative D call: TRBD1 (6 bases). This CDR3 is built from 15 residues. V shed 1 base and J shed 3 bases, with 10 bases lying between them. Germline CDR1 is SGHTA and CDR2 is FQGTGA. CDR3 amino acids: CASSLRAGANQPQHF. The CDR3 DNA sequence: TGTGCCAGCAGCTTAAGGGCAGGGGCCAATCAGCCCCAGCATTTT. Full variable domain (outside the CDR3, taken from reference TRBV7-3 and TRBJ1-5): GAGVSQTPSNKVTEKGKYVELRCDPISGHTALYWYRQSLGQGPEFLIYFQGTGAADDSGLPNDRFFAVRPEGSVSTLKIQRTERGDSAVYLCASSLRAGANQPQHFGDGTRLSIL.

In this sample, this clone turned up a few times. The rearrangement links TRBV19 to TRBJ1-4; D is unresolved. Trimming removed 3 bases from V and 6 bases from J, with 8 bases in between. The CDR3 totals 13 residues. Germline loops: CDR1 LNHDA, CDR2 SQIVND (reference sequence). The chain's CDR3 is CASSILGDEKLFF. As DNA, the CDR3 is TGTGCCAGTAGTATTTTGGGAGATGAAAAACTGTTTTTT.

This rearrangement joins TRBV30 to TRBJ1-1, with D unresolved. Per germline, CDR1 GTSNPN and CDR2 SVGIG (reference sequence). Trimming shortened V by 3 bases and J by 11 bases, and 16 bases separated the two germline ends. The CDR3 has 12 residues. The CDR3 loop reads CAWRDPYRSAFF. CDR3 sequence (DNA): TGTGCCTGGAGGGACCCCTATAGGTCCGCTTTCTTT.

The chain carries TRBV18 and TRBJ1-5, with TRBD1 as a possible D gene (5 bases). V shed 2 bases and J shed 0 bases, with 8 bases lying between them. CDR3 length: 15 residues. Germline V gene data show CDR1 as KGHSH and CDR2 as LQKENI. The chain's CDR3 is CASSPDSYSNQPQHF. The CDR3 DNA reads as TGTGCCAGCTCACCAGACAGCTATAGCAATCAGCCCCAGCATTTT.

In DNA form, the CDR3 reads TGTGCCAGCAGACGGGACAGGGCTTCACCCCTCCACTTT. This encodes CASRRDRASPLHF. The chain carries TRBV27 and TRBJ1-6; 9 bases agree with TRBD1. CDR3 length: 13 amino acids. V lost 6 bases to trimming and J lost 9 bases; unmatched junction nucleotides: 3. Germline V gene sequence: CDR1 MNHEY, CDR2 SMNVEV (reference sequence).

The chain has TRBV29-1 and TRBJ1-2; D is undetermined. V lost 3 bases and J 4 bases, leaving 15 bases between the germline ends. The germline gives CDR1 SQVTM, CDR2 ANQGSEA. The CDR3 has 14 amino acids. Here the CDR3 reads CSVEWPGMSYGYTF. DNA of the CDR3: TGCAGCGTTGAGTGGCCGGGGATGAGCTATGGCTACACCTTC.

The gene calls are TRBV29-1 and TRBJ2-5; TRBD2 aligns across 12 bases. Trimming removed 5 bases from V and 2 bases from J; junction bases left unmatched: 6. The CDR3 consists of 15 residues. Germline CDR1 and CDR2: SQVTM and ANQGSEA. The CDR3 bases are TGCAGCGTTCTACTAGCGGGGGGTAAACAAGAGACCCAGTACTTC. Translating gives CSVLLAGGKQETQYF.

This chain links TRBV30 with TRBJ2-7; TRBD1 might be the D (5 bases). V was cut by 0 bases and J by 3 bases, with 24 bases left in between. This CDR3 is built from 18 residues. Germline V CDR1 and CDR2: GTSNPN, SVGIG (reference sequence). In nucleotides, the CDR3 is TGTGCCTGGAGTGTACAGTCAGGGTGGCCACGATTTTTCTACGAGCAGTACTTC. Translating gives CAWSVQSGWPRFFYEQYF.

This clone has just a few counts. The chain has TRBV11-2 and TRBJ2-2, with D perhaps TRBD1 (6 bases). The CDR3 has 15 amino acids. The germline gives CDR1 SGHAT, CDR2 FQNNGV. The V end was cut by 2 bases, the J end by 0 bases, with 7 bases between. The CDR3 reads CASSLYRANTGELFF. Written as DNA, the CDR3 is TGTGCCAGCAGCTTATACAGGGCGAACACCGGGGAGCTGTTTTTT. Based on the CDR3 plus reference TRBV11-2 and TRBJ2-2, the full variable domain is EAGVAQSPRYKIIEKRQSVAFWCNPISGHATLYWYQQILGQGPKLLIQFQNNGVVDDSQLPKDRFSAERLKGVDSTLKIQPAKLEDSAVYLCASSLYRANTGELFFGEGSRLTVL.